These T cell receptor beta chains were read from a single sample in a study of T cells in Graves' hyperthyroidism and ophthalmopathy. TCRdb fed the multiplex PCR reads into MiXCR, producing one record per CDR3 protein. The sample contains about half a million distinct CDR3 sequences, around a fifth of which appear only once. Sample: blood. The source is an older woman with Graves' ophthalmopathy. Each CDR3 is given with its conserved first and last residue. A D gene is named only where the DNA matches it firmly. For some rows the clone size is stated as once, few or many, or as a class when expanded; others skip it.

j_call: TRBJ1-1
d_call: NA
clone_size: NA
v_call: TRBV20-1
cdr3_nt: TGCAGTGCTACACCCGGGACGAACACTGAAGCTTTCTTT
cdr3_aa: CSATPGTNTEAFF

j_call: TRBJ2-2
d_call: TRBD1
clone_size: few
v_call: TRBV30
cdr3_nt: TGTGCCTGGAGTATTACCGGGACAGCGAACACCGGGGAGCTGTTTTTT
cdr3_aa: CAWSITGTANTGELFF

j_call: TRBJ1-2
d_call: NA
clone_size: few
v_call: TRBV20-1
cdr3_nt: TGCAGTGCTAGAGAACCCAGGGTATATGGCTACACCTTC
cdr3_aa: CSAREPRVYGYTF

j_call: TRBJ2-1
d_call: NA
clone_size: NA
v_call: TRBV2
cdr3_nt: TGTGCCAGCAGTACCCAAGGACAGCCGTACAATGAGCAGTTCTTC
cdr3_aa: CASSTQGQPYNEQFF

j_call: TRBJ1-2
d_call: TRBD1
clone_size: NA
v_call: TRBV7-9
cdr3_nt: TGTGCCAGCAACCGGGACAGTGGAGGCTATGGCTACACCTTC
cdr3_aa: CASNRDSGGYGYTF

j_call: TRBJ1-1
d_call: TRBD1
clone_size: NA
v_call: TRBV12-5
cdr3_nt: TGTGCTAGTGGTTTGGGGTGGGACAGGGGGCCCACTGAAGCTTTCTTT
cdr3_aa: CASGLGWDRGPTEAFF

j_call: TRBJ1-5
d_call: NA
clone_size: few
v_call: TRBV7-2
cdr3_nt: TGTGCCAGCAGCCTAATCGGGGGGGCCTCGGGAAATCAGCCCCAGCATTTT
cdr3_aa: CASSLIGGASGNQPQHF

j_call: TRBJ1-2
d_call: NA
clone_size: few
v_call: TRBV5-1
cdr3_nt: TGCGCCAGCACCGACACTAACTATGGCTACACCTTC
cdr3_aa: CASTDTNYGYTF

j_call: TRBJ2-3
d_call: NA
clone_size: NA
v_call: TRBV20-1
cdr3_nt: TGCAGTGCTAGTGGGGGTCCGGGTACGCAGTATTTT
cdr3_aa: CSASGGPGTQYF

j_call: TRBJ2-1
d_call: NA
clone_size: NA
v_call: TRBV29-1
cdr3_nt: TGCACCACGGGGGCAAGCTCCTACAATGAGCAGTTCTTC
cdr3_aa: CTTGASSYNEQFF

j_call: TRBJ1-4
d_call: TRBD1
clone_size: NA
v_call: TRBV6-1
cdr3_nt: TGTGCCAGCAGCCCCCGACCCGGGGGACAGTCAAATGAAAAACTGTTTTTT
cdr3_aa: CASSPRPGGQSNEKLFF

j_call: TRBJ2-5
d_call: NA
clone_size: few
v_call: TRBV28
cdr3_nt: TGTGCCAGCAGTTCCTCCGCCGGGGCAGGCCCGGGGACCCAGTACTTC
cdr3_aa: CASSSSAGAGPGTQYF

j_call: TRBJ1-4
d_call: NA
clone_size: many
v_call: TRBV28
cdr3_nt: TGTGCCAGCAGTTTGGACAGAATGAATGAAAAACTGTTTTTT
cdr3_aa: CASSLDRMNEKLFF

j_call: TRBJ2-1
d_call: NA
clone_size: NA
v_call: TRBV10-3
cdr3_nt: TGTGCCATCAGTGTTACTCCACGGAATGAGCAGTTCTTC
cdr3_aa: CAISVTPRNEQFF

j_call: TRBJ2-7
d_call: NA
clone_size: NA
v_call: TRBV10-3
cdr3_nt: TGTGCCATCAGTGATGAGGATGAGGGAATACGCTACGAGCAGTACTTC
cdr3_aa: CAISDEDEGIRYEQYF

j_call: TRBJ1-2
d_call: NA
clone_size: NA
v_call: TRBV7-9
cdr3_nt: TGCGCCAGCAGCCAAGGATGGGGGACGGTCTATGGCTACACCTTC
cdr3_aa: CASSQGWGTVYGYTF

j_call: TRBJ2-7
d_call: NA
clone_size: once
v_call: TRBV4-1
cdr3_nt: TGCGCCAGCAGCCAAGCTAATCTGATTGGGTCCTACGAGCAGTACTTC
cdr3_aa: CASSQANLIGSYEQYF

j_call: TRBJ1-2
d_call: NA
clone_size: many
v_call: TRBV7-9
cdr3_nt: TGTGCCAGCAGCCCCTGGTCTACTAACTATGGCTACACCTTC
cdr3_aa: CASSPWSTNYGYTF

j_call: TRBJ2-2
d_call: TRBD2
clone_size: few
v_call: TRBV12-3/TRBV12-4
cdr3_nt: TGTGCCAGCAGTCAAACTAGCGGGATATCCGGGGAGCTGTTTTTT
cdr3_aa: CASSQTSGISGELFF

j_call: TRBJ2-1
d_call: NA
clone_size: NA
v_call: TRBV11-2
cdr3_nt: TGTGCCAGCAGCTTAGGTGGCCTAGGGGCCTACAATGAGCAGTTCTTC
cdr3_aa: CASSLGGLGAYNEQFF

j_call: TRBJ1-2
d_call: NA
clone_size: NA
v_call: TRBV19
cdr3_nt: TGTGCCAGTAGTGTTCCCGGGGCAAGAGGCTATGGCTACACCTTC
cdr3_aa: CASSVPGARGYGYTF

j_call: TRBJ2-5
d_call: TRBD2
clone_size: many
v_call: TRBV3-1
cdr3_nt: TGTGCCAGCAGCGCCCGAGCGGGAGATGAGACCCAGTACTTC
cdr3_aa: CASSARAGDETQYF

j_call: TRBJ2-2
d_call: NA
clone_size: few
v_call: TRBV3-1
cdr3_nt: TGTGCCAGCAGCCACACAGGGACGACTGAGGGCACCGGGGAGCTGTTTTTT
cdr3_aa: CASSHTGTTEGTGELFF

j_call: TRBJ1-1
d_call: NA
clone_size: many
v_call: TRBV7-8
cdr3_nt: TGTGCCAGCAGCTTATCCGATTACACTGAAGCTTTCTTT
cdr3_aa: CASSLSDYTEAFF

j_call: TRBJ2-7
d_call: NA
clone_size: NA
v_call: TRBV30
cdr3_nt: TGTGCCTATAATCTAGGTTCGGCCTACGAGCAGTACTTC
cdr3_aa: CAYNLGSAYEQYF

j_call: TRBJ2-7
d_call: TRBD2
clone_size: many
v_call: TRBV20-1
cdr3_nt: TGCAGTGCTAGGGGACTAGCGGGCTCCTACGAGCAGTACTTC
cdr3_aa: CSARGLAGSYEQYF

j_call: TRBJ2-1
d_call: TRBD2
clone_size: many
v_call: TRBV12-5
cdr3_nt: TGTGCTAGTGGTTTGGAAAGCGGGGATTACAATGAGCAGTTCTTC
cdr3_aa: CASGLESGDYNEQFF

j_call: TRBJ1-5
d_call: NA
clone_size: many
v_call: TRBV2
cdr3_nt: TGTGCCAGCAGCCCGATCCGCTATAGCAATCAGCCCCAGCATTTT
cdr3_aa: CASSPIRYSNQPQHF

j_call: TRBJ2-1
d_call: NA
clone_size: few
v_call: TRBV6-1
cdr3_nt: TGTGCCAGCAGTGATACGGGGTCACGGGGCAATGAGCAGTTCTTC
cdr3_aa: CASSDTGSRGNEQFF

j_call: TRBJ2-7
d_call: NA
clone_size: few
v_call: TRBV7-2
cdr3_nt: TGTGCCAGCGGTAGGGGTAGAAGCTACGAGCAGTACTTC
cdr3_aa: CASGRGRSYEQYF

j_call: TRBJ2-7
d_call: NA
clone_size: few
v_call: TRBV7-9
cdr3_nt: TGTGCCAGCAGCCCGCCGGACGGGGGGCCCTACGAGCAGTACTTC
cdr3_aa: CASSPPDGGPYEQYF

j_call: TRBJ1-1
d_call: NA
clone_size: many
v_call: TRBV7-2
cdr3_nt: TGTGCCAGCAGCTTAGACTCCGCTGTGAACACTGAAGCTTTCTTT
cdr3_aa: CASSLDSAVNTEAFF

j_call: TRBJ2-1
d_call: TRBD2
clone_size: NA
v_call: TRBV2
cdr3_nt: TGTGCCGAGGCGGCGGGAGTCACCTACAATGAGCAGTTCTTC
cdr3_aa: CAEAAGVTYNEQFF

j_call: TRBJ1-4
d_call: NA
clone_size: few
v_call: TRBV6-1
cdr3_nt: TGTGCCAGCAGTACCTCGACAGGAACTAATGAAAAACTGTTTTTT
cdr3_aa: CASSTSTGTNEKLFF

j_call: TRBJ2-2
d_call: NA
clone_size: NA
v_call: TRBV27
cdr3_nt: TGTGCCAGCAGGTCCGGGAGTAACACCGGGGAGCTGTTTTTT
cdr3_aa: CASRSGSNTGELFF

j_call: TRBJ2-5
d_call: TRBD1
clone_size: NA
v_call: TRBV2
cdr3_nt: TGTGCCAGCCGCGACAGGGGGCTGTACCAAGAGACCCAGTACTTC
cdr3_aa: CASRDRGLYQETQYF

j_call: TRBJ2-5
d_call: NA
clone_size: many
v_call: TRBV20-1
cdr3_nt: TGCAGTGCTAGACCTGTTGGGGGTTCCCAAGAGACCCAGTACTTC
cdr3_aa: CSARPVGGSQETQYF

j_call: TRBJ1-1
d_call: NA
clone_size: many
v_call: TRBV7-2
cdr3_nt: TGTGCCAGCAGCTTAGTATCGGGTAGAGGCACTGAAGCTTTCTTT
cdr3_aa: CASSLVSGRGTEAFF

j_call: TRBJ1-1
d_call: NA
clone_size: NA
v_call: TRBV7-9
cdr3_nt: TGTGCCAGCACCAAGCAGGGTAAGAACACTGAAGCTTTCTTT
cdr3_aa: CASTKQGKNTEAFF

j_call: TRBJ1-6
d_call: NA
clone_size: few
v_call: TRBV19
cdr3_nt: TGTGCCAGTAGTTGGGACGCTTCCTGGGATTCACCCCTCCACTTT
cdr3_aa: CASSWDASWDSPLHF

j_call: TRBJ2-1
d_call: TRBD2
clone_size: NA
v_call: TRBV9
cdr3_nt: TGTGCCAGCAGCGTTACTAGCGGGAGCTCCTACAATGAGCAGTTCTTC
cdr3_aa: CASSVTSGSSYNEQFF

j_call: TRBJ2-3
d_call: TRBD2
clone_size: NA
v_call: TRBV2
cdr3_nt: TGTGCCAGCAGGGGAGCTAGCGGCCTTTACGGTACGCAGTATTTT
cdr3_aa: CASRGASGLYGTQYF

j_call: TRBJ1-6
d_call: NA
clone_size: many
v_call: TRBV20-1
cdr3_nt: TGCAGTGCGCAGCCACCCGGGTCCCTTAATTCACCCCTCCACTTT
cdr3_aa: CSAQPPGSLNSPLHF

j_call: TRBJ1-4
d_call: NA
clone_size: NA
v_call: TRBV28
cdr3_nt: TGTGCCAGCAGTTCCCACGGTGGGGCTAATGAAAAACTGTTTTTT
cdr3_aa: CASSSHGGANEKLFF

j_call: TRBJ2-5
d_call: TRBD1
clone_size: few
v_call: TRBV19
cdr3_nt: TGTGCCAGCAAACAGACAGGGACCACGGGGATCGAGACCCAGTACTTC
cdr3_aa: CASKQTGTTGIETQYF

j_call: TRBJ2-7
d_call: NA
clone_size: few
v_call: TRBV27
cdr3_nt: TGTGCCAGCAGTTTTAAGGGAGGATCCTACGAGCAGTACTTC
cdr3_aa: CASSFKGGSYEQYF

j_call: TRBJ1-2
d_call: NA
clone_size: NA
v_call: TRBV5-1
cdr3_nt: TGCGCCAGCAGCCCCCGGGATCACCCAAACTATGGCTACACCTTC
cdr3_aa: CASSPRDHPNYGYTF

j_call: TRBJ1-5
d_call: NA
clone_size: many
v_call: TRBV20-1
cdr3_nt: TGCAGTGCTAGAGAGGAGGGCTCGGCTCAGCCCCAGCATTTT
cdr3_aa: CSAREEGSAQPQHF